These 6 T cell receptor beta chains were sequenced from one sample in a study of T cell responses to AZD1222 COVID-19 vaccine. Only in-frame clones appear in the TCRdb table, and some are missing; sequencing was by immunoSEQ multiplex PCR. Of fewer than 85,000 clones listed, 70% to 90% were seen once; the top ten hold around 1.2%. Sequenced material: peripheral blood, taken 28 days after the second AZD1222 dose. The receptors shown here come from an adult who received the AZD1222 COVID-19 vaccine.

This chain uses TRBV7-9 with TRBJ1-4, with TRBD1 as a possible D gene (6 bases). V lost 1 base, J lost 3 bases, and 9 bases lay in between. The V gene's germline CDR1 is SEHNR and CDR2 FQNEAQ (reference sequence). CDR3 length: 15 residues. CDR3 loop: CASSLVAGANEKLFF. CDR3 DNA sequence: TGTGCCAGCAGCTTAGTAGCAGGGGCTAATGAAAAACTGTTTTTT.

The chain is built from TRBV18 and TRBJ2-1, with D possibly TRBD1 on 5 matching bases. The V end was cut by 4 bases, the J end by 4 bases, with 11 bases between. The CDR3 runs to 14 residues. Germline CDR1 KGHSH, CDR2 LQKENI. DNA for the CDR3: TGTGCCAGCTCACAGGGGCGAGATTACAATGAGCAGTTCTTC. Encoded protein: CASSQGRDYNEQFF.

The J gene is TRBJ2-5, the V gene TRBV9; 8 bases are shared with TRBD2. The CDR3 is 17 residues long. Trimming took 0 bases from V and 1 from J; bases not matched to a gene: 8. Per the germline V gene, CDR1 is SGDLS and CDR2 is YYNGEE. The CDR3 nucleotides are TGTGCCAGCAGCGTAGGTTACGTAGCGGGAACCCAAGAGACCCAGTACTTC. Translation gives CASSVGYVAGTQETQYF.

The chain links TRBV19 to TRBJ2-1; D not resolved. V was trimmed by 4 bases and J by 0 bases, leaving 19 bases between them. The V gene's germline CDR1 is LNHDA and CDR2 SQIVND (reference sequence). This CDR3 comprises 18 residues. CDR3 loop: CASSTPNQLRSSYNEQFF. Here the CDR3 DNA reads TGTGCCAGTAGTACCCCGAACCAGTTGCGGAGCTCCTACAATGAGCAGTTCTTC. Together with reference TRBV19 and TRBJ2-1, the CDR3 gives the full variable domain: DGGITQSPKYLFRKEGQNVTLSCEQNLNHDAMYWYRQDPGQGLRLIYYSQIVNDFQKGDIAEGYSVSREKKESFPLTVTSAQKNPTAFYLCASSTPNQLRSSYNEQFFGPGTRLTVL.

This clone was picked up one time. The chain is built from TRBV5-1 and TRBJ2-7; D assignment may be TRBD1 or TRBD2 (5 bases each). The length of the CDR3 is 14 residues. Germline V gives CDR1 SGHRS, CDR2 YFSETQ. The V and J ends lost 1 base and 6 bases respectively, with 14 bases between them. The CDR3 DNA sequence: TGCGCCAGCAGCTTGTCAGGGAGCCCTCTCGAGCAGTACTTC. Translated: CASSLSGSPLEQYF.

V is TRBV27 and J is TRBJ1-5, with D possibly being TRBD1 (6 bases). CDR3 size: 14 residues. Germline V gene lookup returns CDR1 MNHEY and CDR2 SMNVEV (reference sequence). V lost 4 bases, J lost 2 bases, and 9 bases lay in between. The CDR3 nucleotides read TGTGCCAGCAGTTACAGGGTGGGCAATCAGCCCCAGCATTTT. It is translated as CASSYRVGNQPQHF.